What follows are 14 T cell receptor beta chains derived from one specimen sequenced in a study of cytomegalovirus exposure and HLA in healthy donors. The study ran its PCR with 60 Vbeta and 13 Jbeta primers. Assay: immunoSEQ multiplex PCR; the TCRdb copy retains only in-frame clones and omits some. In the table there are about 180,000 clones, about 80% of which are singletons. Specimen: PBMCs. The receptor source for this set is a man aged 35-49 years in good health and CMV-seronegative.

This sequence joins TRBV7-6 and TRBJ1-6; 8 bases map to TRBD1. The trim removed 4 bases at V and 11 bases at J, leaving 7 bases unmatched. The CDR3 is 14 residues long. Germline loops: CDR1 SGHVS, CDR2 FNYEAQ. The CDR3 nucleotides are TGTGCCAGCAGCTCAGGACAGGGAGTACCACCCCTCCACTTT. Amino acid sequence: CASSSGQGVPPLHF.

V usage is TRBV10-3 and J usage is TRBJ2-3, with 9 bases lining up with TRBD2. Germline V gene lookup returns CDR1 ENHRY and CDR2 SYGVKD. Trimming cost V 8 bases and J 0 bases; bases outside gene matches: 24. The CDR3 covers 21 residues. The CDR3 region is CAIRPPLGREGPLPSTDTQYF. The CDR3 DNA follows: TGTGCCATCCGCCCACCTCTCGGGCGGGAGGGCCCTTTACCTAGCACAGATACGCAGTATTTT.

This chain joins TRBV11-3 and TRBJ2-1, with 12 bases that match TRBD2. This CDR3 region has 14 residues. Losses at the gene ends were 3 bases for V and 9 bases for J; bases not matched to a gene: 3. Germline values: CDR1 SGHNT, CDR2 YENEEA. CDR3 coding DNA: TGTGCCAGCAGCTTGACTAGCGGGAGCAGTGAGCAGTTCTTC. Translation gives CASSLTSGSSEQFF.

V and J are TRBV13 and TRBJ2-5, with 7 positions matching TRBD1. Looked up from germline, CDR1 is PRHDT and CDR2 is FYEKMQ (reference sequence). This CDR3 region has 16 residues. The trim removed 4 bases at V and 4 bases at J, leaving 12 bases unmatched. The DNA of the CDR3 is TGTGCCAGCAGCTCTAAATCGGCGACAGGGAGAGAGACCCAGTACTTC. The encoded protein is CASSSKSATGRETQYF. Complete variable domain (other parts from reference TRBV13 and TRBJ2-5): AAGVIQSPRHLIKEKRETATLKCYPIPRHDTVYWYQQGPGQDPQFLISFYEKMQSDKGSIPDRFSAQQFSDYHSELNMSSLELGDSALYFCASSSKSATGRETQYFGPGTRLLVL.

V gene TRBV2 combines with J gene TRBJ1-3, with D possibly matching TRBD1 (5 bases). CDR3 size: 17 residues. V shed 3 bases and J shed 0 bases, with 15 bases lying between them. Germline CDR1 is SNHLY and CDR2 is FYNNEI. As DNA, the CDR3 is TGTGCCAGCAGTGAGGGCTGGGGGGGGAGCTCTGGAAACACCATATATTTT. Translation gives CASSEGWGGSSGNTIYF. The full variable domain, in which reference TRBV2 and TRBJ1-3 provide the parts outside the CDR3, is EPEVTQTPSHQVTQMGQEVILRCVPISNHLYFYWYRQILGQKVEFLVSFYNNEISEKSEIFDDQFSVERPDGSNFTLKIRSTKLEDSAMYFCASSEGWGGSSGNTIYFGEGSWLTVV.

The chain carries TRBV5-4 and TRBJ1-2; the D is unclear. The CDR3 is 13 amino acids. Germline V gene sequence: CDR1 SGHNT, CDR2 YYREEE (reference sequence). Trimming took off 4 bases at V and 2 bases at J, with 9 bases between the two ends. The chain's CDR3 is CASSVDGNYGYTF. The CDR3 coding sequence is TGTGCCAGCAGCGTAGACGGGAACTATGGCTACACCTTC.

The chain has TRBV6-5 and TRBJ1-1, with TRBD1 as a possible D gene (5 bases). The CDR3 is made up of 14 amino acids. V was shortened by 0 bases and J by 5 bases, with 10 bases between the two germline ends. From germline, CDR1 is MNHEY and CDR2 SVGAGI. CDR3 amino acids: CASSYSSRQTEAFF. The CDR3 nucleotides read TGTGCCAGCAGTTACTCCTCCCGACAGACTGAAGCTTTCTTT.

Written as DNA, the CDR3 is TGTGCCAGCAGATTAGGACAGGACCAGGGGCAGTACTTC. Its translation: CASRLGQDQGQYF. The J gene is TRBJ2-7, the V gene TRBV6-1; TRBD1 aligns across 7 bases. V lost 6 bases, J lost 9 bases, and 11 bases stayed unmatched. This CDR3 comprises 13 residues. The V gene's germline CDR1 is MNHNS and CDR2 SASEGT.

This clone was observed a few times. J is TRBJ2-7 and V is TRBV11-3; no clear D gene. Trimming took 6 bases from V and 2 from J, leaving 11 bases between them. Germline CDR1 and CDR2: SGHNT and YENEEA. The CDR3 runs 13 residues. For the CDR3, the DNA is TGTGCCAGCAGTCCAACTGTCACCTACGAGCAGTACTTC. This gives the protein CASSPTVTYEQYF.

J is TRBJ1-2 and V is TRBV2, with 7 bases identical to TRBD1. The germline CDR1 and CDR2 sequences are SNHLY and FYNNEI. V lost 3 bases to trimming and J lost 3 bases; unmatched junction nucleotides: 4. CDR3 length: 14 amino acids. CDR3 nucleotides: TGTGCCAGCAGTGAGTCGACAGGGTACTATGGCTACACCTTC. As protein: CASSESTGYYGYTF.

Note on this clone: The sample has other DNA sequences that encode this CDR3 too. The gene calls are TRBV7-2 and TRBJ2-3; tentative D call: TRBD2 (6 bases). Germline CDR1 SGHTA, CDR2 FQGNSA. Between the trimmed V and J ends, which lost 2 bases and 2 bases, there was a span of 11 bases. The CDR3 has 15 residues. CDR3 sequence (DNA): TGTGCCAGCAGCTTAAGTTTAGCGGTCACAGATACGCAGTATTTT. It is translated as CASSLSLAVTDTQYF.

J is TRBJ2-3 and V is TRBV7-2; TRBD2 aligns across 10 bases. This CDR3 is 16 amino acids long. V was clipped by 6 bases and J by 2 bases; unmatched bases: 8. Germline loops: CDR1 SGHTA, CDR2 FQGNSA. As DNA, the CDR3 is TGTGCCAGCAGTCTAGGACTAGCGGCTAACACAGATACGCAGTATTTT. It encodes CASSLGLAANTDTQYF.

V gene TRBV7-2 combines with J gene TRBJ2-1; TRBD2 agrees at 10 bases. CDR1 and CDR2 from the germline V gene are SGHTA and FQGNSA. The CDR3 runs 16 residues. After removal of 5 bases from V and 1 base from J, the junction contained 5 bases not matched to a gene. The CDR3 DNA follows: TGTGCCAGCAGCAAGAGCGGGGGGGCGTCCTACAATGAGCAGTTCTTC. Translation gives CASSKSGGASYNEQFF.

This sequence joins TRBV18 and TRBJ2-1; TRBD1 is a possible D gene (5 bases). Germline-derived CDR1 and CDR2 are KGHSH and LQKENI. This CDR3 spans 14 amino acids. V shed 3 bases and J shed 7 bases, with 13 bases lying between them. The CDR3 is CASSPFTGSNEQFF. CDR3 coding DNA: TGTGCCAGCTCACCGTTTACAGGATCAAATGAGCAGTTCTTC.